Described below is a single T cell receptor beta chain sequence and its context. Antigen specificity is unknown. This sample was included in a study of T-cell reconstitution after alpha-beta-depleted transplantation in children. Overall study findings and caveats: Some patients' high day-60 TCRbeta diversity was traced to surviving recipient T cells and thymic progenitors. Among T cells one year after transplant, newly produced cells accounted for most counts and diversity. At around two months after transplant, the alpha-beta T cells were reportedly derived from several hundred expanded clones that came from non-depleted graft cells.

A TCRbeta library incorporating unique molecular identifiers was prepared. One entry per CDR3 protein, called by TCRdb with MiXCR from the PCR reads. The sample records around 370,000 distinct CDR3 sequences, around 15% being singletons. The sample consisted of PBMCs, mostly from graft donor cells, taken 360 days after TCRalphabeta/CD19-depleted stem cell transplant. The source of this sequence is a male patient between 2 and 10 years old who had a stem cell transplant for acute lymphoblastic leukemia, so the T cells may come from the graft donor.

The CDR3 DNA follows: TGTGCCAGCAGCTTAGGCGGGACAGGGTACTCACCCCTCCACTTT. This translates into CASSLGGTGYSPLHF. The rearrangement joins TRBV7-3 to TRBJ1-6; 9 bases map to TRBD1. Germline CDR1 SGHTA, CDR2 FQGTGA. This CDR3 is 15 amino acids long. J gave up 10 bases and V 2 bases, and 6 bases lay outside the gene matches.